The TCR beta chain under discussion was sequenced for a study of PD-L1 blockade in urothelial cancer. Sequenced by immunoSEQ multiplex PCR; TCRdb stores in-frame clones only, minus some. The sample lists about 29,000 clones; around 87% were seen once. V dropped 1 base and J dropped 6 bases, with 14 bases sitting between them. CDR3 length: 15 amino acids. CDR1 SGHNT and CDR2 YENEEA come from the germline V gene. This clonotype originated in a man between 50 and 59 years old with urothelial cancer. The sequences come from PBMCs, collected around atezolizumab (anti-PD-L1) treatment. The chain uses TRBV11-3 and TRBJ2-3, with D possibly being TRBD2 (6 bases). The DNA for the CDR3 is TGTGCCAGCAGCTTAGGAAGGGCAGGGAGGGATACGCAGTATTTT. Translating it yields CASSLGRAGRDTQYF.